The text below deals with one T cell receptor beta chain. Its target is not known. It was 150 to 250 ng DNA, approximately 28,000 T cell genomes, that sorted-subset replicate PCRs used. Assay: immunoSEQ multiplex PCR; the TCRdb copy retains only in-frame clones and omits some. Counted here are 2 million to 2.5 million clones, 85% to 95% occurring once; the ten biggest clones make up more than 0.35%. The data belong to a study of shared clonotypes between healthy human individuals. Whole-study findings and limits: Sorted-subset sequencing, rarefaction showed, was incomplete despite large depth.

The sequence came from a man aged 18 to 29 in good health. Some clones in this sample may be carry-over from other donors' samples. The specimen sequenced was naive CD4+ T cells from PBMCs. Specified subset: CD45RA+ positively selected.

The CDR3 loop is CAISQTGGSNQPQHF. As DNA, the CDR3 is TGTGCCATCAGTCAGACAGGGGGAAGCAATCAGCCCCAGCATTTT. V and J are TRBV10-3 and TRBJ1-5, with 9 nucleotides matching TRBD1. The J segment lost 1 base and the V segment lost 5 bases, leaving 3 bases of the junction unmatched. CDR3 length equals 15 residues. CDR1 and CDR2 from the germline V gene are ENHRY and SYGVKD.